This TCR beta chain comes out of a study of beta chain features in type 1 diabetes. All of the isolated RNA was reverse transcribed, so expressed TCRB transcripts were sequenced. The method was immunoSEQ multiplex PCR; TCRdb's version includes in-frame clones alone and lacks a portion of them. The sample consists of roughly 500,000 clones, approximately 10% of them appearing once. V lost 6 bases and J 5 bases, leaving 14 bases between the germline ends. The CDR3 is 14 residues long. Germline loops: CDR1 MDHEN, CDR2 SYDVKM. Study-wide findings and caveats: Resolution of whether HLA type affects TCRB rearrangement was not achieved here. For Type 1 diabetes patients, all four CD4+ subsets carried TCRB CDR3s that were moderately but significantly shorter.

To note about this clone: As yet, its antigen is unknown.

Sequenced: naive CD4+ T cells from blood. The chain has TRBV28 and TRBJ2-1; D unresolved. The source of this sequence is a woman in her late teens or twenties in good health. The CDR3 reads CASSTRRSNNEQFF. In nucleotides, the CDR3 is TGTGCCAGCAGCACACGACGATCCAACAATGAGCAGTTCTTC.